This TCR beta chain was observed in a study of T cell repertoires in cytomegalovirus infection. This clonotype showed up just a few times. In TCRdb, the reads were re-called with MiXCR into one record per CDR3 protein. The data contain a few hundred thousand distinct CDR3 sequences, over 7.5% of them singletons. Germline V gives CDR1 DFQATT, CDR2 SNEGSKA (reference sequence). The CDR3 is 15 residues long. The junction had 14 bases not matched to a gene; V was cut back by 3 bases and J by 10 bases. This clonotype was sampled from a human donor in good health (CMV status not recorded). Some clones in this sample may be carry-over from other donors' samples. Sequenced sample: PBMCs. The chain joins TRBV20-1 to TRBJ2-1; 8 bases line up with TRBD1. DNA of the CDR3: TGCAGTGCTAGTGAGGTATGGACAGGGCTTAGGGAGCAGTTCTTC. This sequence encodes CSASEVWTGLREQFF.